Below are 6 T cell receptor beta chains sequenced from a single sample in a study of T cell responses to AZD1222 COVID-19 vaccine. Assay: immunoSEQ multiplex PCR; the TCRdb copy retains only in-frame clones and omits some. The table includes 89,000 or so clones, approximately 90% detected once. The sequenced sample was peripheral blood, obtained 28 days after the second AZD1222 dose. The origin of the receptors is an adult who received the AZD1222 COVID-19 vaccine.

The gene calls are TRBV2 and TRBJ2-7; maybe TRBD2 (5 bases). This CDR3 contains 16 residues. Trimming took 6 bases from V and 3 from J, leaving 21 bases between them. Germline-derived CDR1 and CDR2 are SNHLY and FYNNEI. This CDR3 reads CASSPLGQVGLYEQYF. CDR3 bases: TGTGCCAGCAGCCCATTGGGCCAGGTTGGACTCTACGAGCAGTACTTC.

The genes are TRBV9 and TRBJ2-1; no reliable D call. Deletions cut 0 bases from V and 4 bases from J, with 20 bases between. This CDR3 is built from 18 residues. The germline CDR1 and CDR2 sequences are SGDLS and YYNGEE. The CDR3 sequence: CASSVGPSWLVQYNEQFF. The CDR3 DNA sequence: TGTGCCAGCAGCGTAGGGCCTAGTTGGTTGGTGCAGTACAATGAGCAGTTCTTC. The full variable domain, with the rest looked up from reference TRBV9 and TRBJ2-1, is DSGVTQTPKHLITATGQRVTLRCSPRSGDLSVYWYQQSLDQGLQFLIQYYNGEERAKGNILERFSAQQFPDLHSELNLSSLELGDSALYFCASSVGPSWLVQYNEQFFGPGTRLTVL.

The chain uses TRBV6-5 and TRBJ2-3; 7 bases map to TRBD1. The CDR3 loop spans 13 amino acids. J gave up 4 bases and V 5 bases, and 3 bases lay outside the gene matches. The germline gives CDR1 MNHEY, CDR2 SVGAGI. The CDR3 is CASSTGVSDTQYF. In nucleotides, the CDR3 is TGTGCCAGCAGTACAGGGGTTTCAGATACGCAGTATTTT.

V and J are TRBV5-4 and TRBJ2-3; 10 bases line up with TRBD1. From germline, CDR1 is SGHNT and CDR2 YYREEE (reference sequence). The ends lost 4 bases at V and 2 bases at J; junction bases unmatched: 13. This CDR3 is built from 18 residues. The CDR3 here is CASSLVPGQGSITDTQYF. The CDR3 region has the DNA TGTGCCAGCAGCCTAGTCCCGGGACAGGGGTCCATCACAGATACGCAGTATTTT.

J is TRBJ1-1 and V is TRBV2; TRBD1 matches 10 bases. Trimming cost V 4 bases and J 0 bases; bases outside gene matches: 11. The CDR3 consists of 18 residues. The germline CDR1 and CDR2 sequences are SNHLY and FYNNEI. CDR3 in DNA: TGTGCCAGCAGTGGCCTCCGGGACAGGGGAAGGGTGAACACTGAAGCTTTCTTT. Protein product: CASSGLRDRGRVNTEAFF. Full variable domain (rest looked up from reference TRBV2 and TRBJ1-1): EPEVTQTPSHQVTQMGQEVILRCVPISNHLYFYWYRQILGQKVEFLVSFYNNEISEKSEIFDDQFSVERPDGSNFTLKIRSTKLEDSAMYFCASSGLRDRGRVNTEAFFGQGTRLTVV.

V and J are TRBV4-2 and TRBJ2-1; D is uncertain. CDR1 and CDR2 (germline): LGHNA, YNFKEQ. Between the trimmed V and J ends, which lost 2 bases and 9 bases, there was a span of 8 bases. This CDR3 contains 12 residues. The CDR3 reads CASSQRPREQFF. Here the CDR3 DNA reads TGTGCCAGCAGCCAACGGCCCCGTGAGCAGTTCTTC.